The TCR beta chain described here comes from a study of blood T cell repertoires in COVID-19. Study as a whole: COVID-19 samples collected from the United States, Italy and Spain covered acute and convalescent phases. PBMCs, B-cell-depleted T cells, or T cells provided the cDNA or gDNA that made up the material.

Trimming at V came to 6 bases and at J to 0 bases, leaving 7 bases not matched to a gene. The germline CDR1 and CDR2 sequences are LNHDA and SQIVND (reference sequence). The CDR3 consists of 16 residues. TCRdb's copy holds only in-frame clones and misses some; the assay was immunoSEQ multiplex PCR. The data hold hundreds of thousands of clones, with about 88% observed a single time. Sequenced sample: peripheral blood. This chain uses TRBV19 with TRBJ2-4, with 8 bases fitting TRBD2. The sequence was obtained from a man between 65 and 85 years old with acute or convalescent COVID-19. The CDR3: CASSAGGELAKNIQYF. The CDR3 nucleotides are TGTGCCAGTAGCGCCGGGGGGGAACTAGCCAAAAACATTCAGTACTTC.